This note documents a single TCR beta chain sequence. The specificity of this receptor is unknown. One base away there is no much larger clone; base qualities are not given. This sample is part of a study of shared clonotypes between healthy human individuals (dated by TCRdb to the early 2020s). Regarding the complete study: A couple of women and three men aged 18 to 49 years were included in the cohort. Each donor's leukapheresis produced roughly between roughly 0.94 and 9.5 billion PBMCs. Blood TCR repertoires of about 5 healthy adults were deeply sequenced to estimate repertoire size and the extent of clonotype sharing between individuals. For each donor, three plates each were used for CD4 naive and CD4 memory, two plates were used for CD8 naive, and one plate was used for CD8 memory. To increase sequencing depth and limit assay-specific biases, TCR repertoire library preparation and sequencing were carried out by different laboratories using diverse techniques. Overall results and qualifications from the work: Incomplete sequencing was indicated by rarefaction of sorted-subset datasets, despite the large sequencing depth. Sharing across several donors was observed for around 5% of naive CD4, 3% to 3.5% of naive CD8, 2% to 2.5% of memory CD4, and about 0.4% of memory CD8 clonotypes. Clonotypes shared by all four sorted-subset donors showed higher generation probabilities than non-shared clonotypes. Sampling was restricted to blood, and TCR repertoires in tissue are likely to differ from TCR repertoires in blood. Estimated clonotype richness was generally larger for naive than for memory subsets. Pairwise subsampling indicated that sequencing depth was expected to affect the degree of clonotype sharing among donors. Because the study included a small number of donors, the genetic and exposure-history diversity represented was limited.

Using the deep immunoSEQ assay, TCR CDR3 regions were amplified from genomic DNA by multiplex PCR. Extracted genomic DNA from each cell subset was spread evenly across all wells of several immunoSEQ 96-well plates, with each plate serving as a replicate. For sorted subsets, 200 to 250 ng genomic DNA, equal to 30,000 or so T cell genomes, was loaded into each replicate PCR. Purified libraries were quantified with a Qubit 3.0 fluorometer, sized on a Bioanalyzer 2100, and re-quantified with the KAPA Library Quantification kit. Each immunoSEQ 96-well plate was sequenced on its own single-read 150-cycle Illumina NextSeq 550 flow cell. Per the authors' processing: Because the immunoSEQ output included only junctional sequences and no quality scores, the filtering could not be the same as the filtering used for full-length reads. Sequences were annotated with PyIR, a Python wrapper for IgBLAST v1.9, using IMGT germline references to assign V/J genes and CDR3. Reads with weak V/J assignments (E-value above 1e-6), missing CDR3, stop codons, out-of-frame junctions, or ambiguous translated residues were removed. V3J clonotypes were defined by identical inferred V gene, J gene, and CDR3 amino acid sequence. Percentage overlap between repertoires was calculated by dividing the number of shared unique clonotypes by the size of the smaller repertoire. RTK rarefaction, the Chao1 estimator, and Recon v2.1 estimates of unobserved clonotypes were used to assess repertoire richness. Generation probabilities for all TCRbeta clonotypes obtained by the gDNA method from a few donors were computed using OLGA. Here the immuneACCESS table is served through TCRdb, limited to in-frame sequences with V and J called. Missing clones are a known gap in these copies; in checked studies unresolved V genes cover under half, and the rest lacks a known reason. The DNA gave D and trimming, while V, J and clone size come from that table. Present in this sample are 1.5 million to 2.5 million clones, approximately 95% of which were seen just once. Roughly 1% of the sample comes from the top ten.

CD8 naive samples were obtained by positive selection for CCR7 among CD45RO-negative cells, yielding a CD45RA+CCR7+ population from which TemRA cells were excluded. Healthy HIV-negative adults with no recently reported acute infections or vaccinations were included as donors. Only Caucasian adults living in Nashville, Tennessee, USA were represented among the donors. Blood was collected by leukapheresis, and PBMCs were isolated by Ficoll-Histopaque density gradient centrifugation and then cryopreserved in liquid nitrogen vapor phase. Analytical flow cytometry was used to check the purity and quantity of every magnetically sorted T cell population. Genomic DNA was isolated from every sorted fraction and measured by UV absorbance on a Nanodrop 2000c. The CDR3 runs 15 amino acids, cysteine and phenylalanine included. The sequence is cut down to CDR3 DNA, 45 bases in frame from base 1. At the junction V is shortened by 4 bases and J by 5 bases, with 15 bases in between. The germline V gene yields MNHNS for CDR1 and SASEGT for CDR2.

This receptor chain uses TRBV6-1 and TRBJ2-1; no D gene call is confident. The clonotype originates from a man between 18 and 29 years old in good health. Sequencing was carried out using naive CD8+ T cells sorted from blood. What this sample's cell subset or site label stands for: CD45RA+CCR7+. In nucleotides, the sequence is TGTGCCAGCAGTGGAAAGGCAGTAGCCAACAATGAGCAGTTCTTC. This codes for CASSGKAVANNEQFF.